Listed here are 12 T cell receptor beta chains from one sample, sequenced in a study of blood T cell repertoires in COVID-19. The assay was immunoSEQ multiplex PCR, and TCRdb's table has in-frame clones only and misses some. The data show hundreds of thousands of clones, with 85% to 90% seen just once and more than 0.25% held by the top ten. The sample was peripheral blood. The receptor set was obtained from a woman aged 18-29 years with acute or convalescent COVID-19.

Comment on this clone: Other DNA sequences of this sample code for an identical CDR3. This chain joins TRBV3-1 (or the pseudogene TRBV3-2) and TRBJ1-5; 7 bases map to TRBD1. The germline gives CDR1 LGHDT, CDR2 YNNKEL (reference sequence). V shed 3 bases and J 4 bases; nucleotides not matched to a gene: 3. The length of the CDR3 is 14 residues. In DNA form, the CDR3 reads TGTGCCAGCAGCCAGGGACAGTTTAATCAGCCCCAGCATTTT. Translation gives CASSQGQFNQPQHF.

This chain links TRBV5-1 with TRBJ2-1; D is perhaps TRBD2 (6 bases). The CDR3 loop spans 14 amino acids. CDR1 is SGHRS and CDR2 is YFSETQ in the germline V gene. Deletions cut 4 bases from V and 7 bases from J, with 15 bases between. CDR3 nucleotide sequence: TGCGCCAGCAGCCCACGGGGTGGGACTAATGAGCAGTTCTTC. This gives the protein CASSPRGGTNEQFF. Supplemented by reference TRBV5-1 and TRBJ2-1, the full variable domain reads KAGVTQTPRYLIKTRGQQVTLSCSPISGHRSVSWYQQTPGQGLQFLFEYFSETQRNKGNFPGRFSGRQFSNSRSEMNVSTLELGDSALYLCASSPRGGTNEQFFGPGTRLTVL.

The chain has TRBV7-9 and TRBJ2-3, with 8 nucleotides matching TRBD2. The CDR3 is 14 residues long. Germline CDR1 is SEHNR and CDR2 is FQNEAQ (reference sequence). V lost 1 base, J lost 10 bases, and 7 bases stayed unmatched. CDR3 DNA: TGTGCCAGCAGCTTAGTTGCGGGGGGTCCCTCGCAGTATTTT. Protein product: CASSLVAGGPSQYF.

The CDR3 region has the DNA TGCAGTGCTAGTAAGGCACAGAGTTATGGCTACACCTTC. It codes for CSASKAQSYGYTF. The V call is TRBV20-1, the J call TRBJ1-2; no definite D call. Germline CDR1 and CDR2: DFQATT and SNEGSKA (reference sequence). V was clipped by 3 bases and J by 5 bases, with 13 bases between them. CDR3 length: 13 amino acids.

The chain employs TRBV11-2 and TRBJ1-2; D remains ambiguous. CDR3 length: 18 amino acids. Germline V lookup: CDR1 SGHAT, CDR2 FQNNGV. V lost 1 base, J lost 4 bases, and 22 bases lay in between. The CDR3 DNA sequence: TGTGCCAGCAGCTTAGTAGGAGAGGGTCGGCAGAGGCTCTATGGCTACACCTTC. Translating it yields CASSLVGEGRQRLYGYTF. The entire variable domain, with the rest obtained from reference TRBV11-2 and TRBJ1-2, is as follows: EAGVAQSPRYKIIEKRQSVAFWCNPISGHATLYWYQQILGQGPKLLIQFQNNGVVDDSQLPKDRFSAERLKGVDSTLKIQPAKLEDSAVYLCASSLVGEGRQRLYGYTFGSGTRLTVV.

V and J are TRBV3-1 (or the pseudogene TRBV3-2) and TRBJ1-2, with D perhaps TRBD1 (6 bases). The CDR3 totals 15 residues. From germline, CDR1 is LGHDT and CDR2 YNNKEL (reference sequence). The germline V and J ends were trimmed by 1 base and 6 bases, with 15 bases remaining between them. CDR3 protein: CASSQVRGGEDGYTF. CDR3 coding DNA: TGTGCCAGCAGCCAAGTAAGAGGGGGGGAAGATGGCTACACCTTC.

The chain recombines TRBV4-1 with TRBJ2-7, with TRBD2 matching 9 bases. The trim removed 1 base at V and 2 bases at J, leaving 15 bases unmatched. Germline CDR1 MGHRA, CDR2 YSYEKL. There are 19 residues in the CDR3. The CDR3 DNA follows: TGCGCCAGCAGCCAAGGGCCCCCTGGCGGGGGGGCCTGGACCTACGAGCAGTACTTC. It encodes CASSQGPPGGGAWTYEQYF.

J is TRBJ2-7 and V is TRBV4-1, with D unresolved. Trimming stripped 1 base from V and 5 bases from J, with 6 bases between. The germline V gene has CDR1 MGHRA and CDR2 YSYEKL. This CDR3 has 12 amino acids. In DNA form, the CDR3 reads TGCGCCAGCAGCCAAGGTACAAACGAGCAGTACTTC. Its translation is CASSQGTNEQYF.

About this clone itself: Other nucleotide sequences in the sample specify the same CDR3. This chain links TRBV4-3 with TRBJ2-3; 9 bases align to TRBD2. Looked up from germline, CDR1 is LGHNA and CDR2 is YSLEER. The J segment lost 4 bases and the V segment lost 0 bases, leaving 2 bases of the junction unmatched. CDR3 length equals 15 residues. CDR3 sequence: CASSQERGGPDTQYF. CDR3 sequence (DNA): TGCGCCAGCAGCCAAGAGCGGGGGGGCCCAGATACGCAGTATTTT.

V usage is TRBV30 and J usage is TRBJ1-4, with a possible D match to TRBD1 (6 bases). Trimming stripped 1 base from V and 7 bases from J, with 10 bases between. The CDR3 consists of 13 residues. CDR1 and CDR2 from the germline V gene are GTSNPN and SVGIG (reference sequence). The CDR3, as DNA: TGTGCCTGGAGTGGGGTAGGGGGTGAAAAACTGTTTTTT. Its translation is CAWSGVGGEKLFF. Full variable domain (outside the CDR3, taken from reference TRBV30 and TRBJ1-4): SQTIHQWPATLVQPVGSPLSLECTVEGTSNPNLYWYRQAAGRGLQLLFYSVGIGQISSEVPQNLSASRPQDRQFILSSKKLLLSDSGFYLCAWSGVGGEKLFFGSGTQLSVL.

This rearrangement joins TRBV19 to TRBJ1-2, with TRBD1 as a possible D gene (5 bases). The germline gives CDR1 LNHDA, CDR2 SQIVND (reference sequence). CDR3 size: 13 residues. V was pared by 5 bases and J by 3 bases, with 10 bases between. As DNA, the CDR3 is TGTGCCAGTAGTCTTACAGGAGACTATGGCTACACCTTC. This gives the protein CASSLTGDYGYTF.

This chain joins TRBV4-2 and TRBJ1-1; D remains ambiguous. This CDR3 is built from 15 residues. The V end lost 3 bases, the J end lost 5 bases, and 16 bases lay between the germline ends. Germline CDR1 is LGHNA and CDR2 is YNFKEQ. CDR3 protein: CASSQGRLGATEAFF. The CDR3 DNA is TGTGCCAGCAGCCAGGGCAGGTTGGGCGCAACTGAAGCTTTCTTT.